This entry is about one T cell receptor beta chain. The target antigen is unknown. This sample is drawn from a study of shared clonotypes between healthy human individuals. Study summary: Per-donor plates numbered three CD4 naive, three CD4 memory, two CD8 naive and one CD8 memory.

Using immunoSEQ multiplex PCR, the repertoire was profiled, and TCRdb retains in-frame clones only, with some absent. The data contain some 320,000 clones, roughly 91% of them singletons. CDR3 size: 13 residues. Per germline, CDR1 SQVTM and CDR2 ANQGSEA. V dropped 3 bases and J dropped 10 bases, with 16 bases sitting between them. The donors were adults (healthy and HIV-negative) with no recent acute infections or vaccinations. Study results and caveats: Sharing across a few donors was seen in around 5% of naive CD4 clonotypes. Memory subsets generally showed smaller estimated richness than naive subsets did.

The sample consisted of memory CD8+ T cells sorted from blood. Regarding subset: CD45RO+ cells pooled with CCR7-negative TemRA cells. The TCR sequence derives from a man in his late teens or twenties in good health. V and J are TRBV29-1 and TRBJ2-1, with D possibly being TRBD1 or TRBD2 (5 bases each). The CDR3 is CSVELGASGEQFF. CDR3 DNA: TGCAGCGTTGAGCTCGGGGCTTCTGGGGAGCAGTTCTTC.